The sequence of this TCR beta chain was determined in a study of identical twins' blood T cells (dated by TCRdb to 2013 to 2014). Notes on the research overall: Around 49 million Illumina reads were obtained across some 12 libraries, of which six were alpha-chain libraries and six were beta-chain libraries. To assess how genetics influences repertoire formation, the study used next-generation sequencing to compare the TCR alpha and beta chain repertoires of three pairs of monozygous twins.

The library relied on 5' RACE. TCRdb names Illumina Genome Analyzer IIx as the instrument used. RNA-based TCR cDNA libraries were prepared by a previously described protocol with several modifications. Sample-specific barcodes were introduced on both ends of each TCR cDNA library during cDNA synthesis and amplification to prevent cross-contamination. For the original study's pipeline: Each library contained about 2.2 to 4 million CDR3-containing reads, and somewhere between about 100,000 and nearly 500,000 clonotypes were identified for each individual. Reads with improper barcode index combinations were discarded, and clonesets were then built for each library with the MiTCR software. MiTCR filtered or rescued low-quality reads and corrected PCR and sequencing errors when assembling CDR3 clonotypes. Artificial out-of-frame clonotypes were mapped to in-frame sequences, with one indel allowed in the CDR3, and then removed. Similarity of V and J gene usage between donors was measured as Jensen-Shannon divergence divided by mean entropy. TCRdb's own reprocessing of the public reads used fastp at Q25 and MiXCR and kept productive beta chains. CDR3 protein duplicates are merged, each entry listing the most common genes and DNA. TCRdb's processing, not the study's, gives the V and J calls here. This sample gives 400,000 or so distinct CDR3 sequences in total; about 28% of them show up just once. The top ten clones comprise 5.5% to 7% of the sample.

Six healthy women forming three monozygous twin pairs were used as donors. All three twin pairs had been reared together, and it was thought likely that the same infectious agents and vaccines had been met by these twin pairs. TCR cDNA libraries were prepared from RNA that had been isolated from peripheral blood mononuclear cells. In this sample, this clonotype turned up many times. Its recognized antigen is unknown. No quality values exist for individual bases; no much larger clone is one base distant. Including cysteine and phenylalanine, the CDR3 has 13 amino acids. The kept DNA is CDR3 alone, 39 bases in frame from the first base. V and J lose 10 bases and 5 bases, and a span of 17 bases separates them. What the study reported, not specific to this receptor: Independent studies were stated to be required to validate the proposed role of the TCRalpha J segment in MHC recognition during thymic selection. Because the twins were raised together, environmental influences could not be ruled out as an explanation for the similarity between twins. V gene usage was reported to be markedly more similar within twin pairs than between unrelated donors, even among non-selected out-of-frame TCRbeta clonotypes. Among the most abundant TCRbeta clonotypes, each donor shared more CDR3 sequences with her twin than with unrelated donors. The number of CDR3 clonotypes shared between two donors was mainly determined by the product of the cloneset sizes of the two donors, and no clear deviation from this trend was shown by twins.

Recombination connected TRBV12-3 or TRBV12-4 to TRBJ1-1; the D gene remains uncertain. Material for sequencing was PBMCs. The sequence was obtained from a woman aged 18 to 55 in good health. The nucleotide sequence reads TGTGCCACCTTAAAGCTCCGAGGGACTGAAGCTTTCTTT. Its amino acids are CATLKLRGTEAFF.